Sequencing of this T cell receptor (beta chain) was carried out in a study of shared clonotypes between healthy human individuals. General study results and limits: Sorted-subset sequencing was shown by rarefaction to be incomplete despite large depth. Sharing across four donors was seen in 4% to 6.5% of naive CD4 clonotypes.

Trimming cost V 6 bases and J 4 bases, with 10 bases left between them. This CDR3 region has 12 residues. Germline loops: CDR1 SGHAT, CDR2 FQNNGV. CD45RA-negative memory and CD45RA+ naive subsets were split from the CD4+ cells. For this clone: Its antigen is not known.

The table came from immunoSEQ multiplex PCR; TCRdb's copy has only in-frame clones and leaves some out. Among 2,100,000 or so clones, roughly 95% were seen once, and the ten largest hold less than 0.15%. The receptor's source is a man aged 18 to 30 in good health. The genes are TRBV11-2 and TRBJ2-7; no clear D gene. Sequencing was performed on naive CD4+ T cells sorted from blood. Subset here: CD45RA+ positively selected. CDR3 sequence (DNA): TGTGCCAGCAGTCCCCCCCTATACGAGCAGTACTTC. It codes for CASSPPLYEQYF.